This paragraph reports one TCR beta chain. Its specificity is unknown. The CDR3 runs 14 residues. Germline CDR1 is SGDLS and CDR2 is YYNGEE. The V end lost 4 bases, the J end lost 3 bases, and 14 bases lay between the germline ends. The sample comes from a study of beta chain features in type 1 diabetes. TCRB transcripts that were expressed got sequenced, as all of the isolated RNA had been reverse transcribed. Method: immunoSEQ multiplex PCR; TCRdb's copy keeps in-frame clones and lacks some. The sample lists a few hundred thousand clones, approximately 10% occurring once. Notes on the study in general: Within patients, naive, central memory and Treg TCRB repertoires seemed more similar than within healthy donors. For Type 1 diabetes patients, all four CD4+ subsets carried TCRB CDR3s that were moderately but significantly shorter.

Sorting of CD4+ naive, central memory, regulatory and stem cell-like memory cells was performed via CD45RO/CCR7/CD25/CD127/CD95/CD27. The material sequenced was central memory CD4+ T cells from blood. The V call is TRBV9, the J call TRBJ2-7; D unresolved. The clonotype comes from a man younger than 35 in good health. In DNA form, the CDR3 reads TGTGCCAGCAGCTCCGCGACTGGGGACTACGAGCAGTACTTC. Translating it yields CASSSATGDYEQYF.